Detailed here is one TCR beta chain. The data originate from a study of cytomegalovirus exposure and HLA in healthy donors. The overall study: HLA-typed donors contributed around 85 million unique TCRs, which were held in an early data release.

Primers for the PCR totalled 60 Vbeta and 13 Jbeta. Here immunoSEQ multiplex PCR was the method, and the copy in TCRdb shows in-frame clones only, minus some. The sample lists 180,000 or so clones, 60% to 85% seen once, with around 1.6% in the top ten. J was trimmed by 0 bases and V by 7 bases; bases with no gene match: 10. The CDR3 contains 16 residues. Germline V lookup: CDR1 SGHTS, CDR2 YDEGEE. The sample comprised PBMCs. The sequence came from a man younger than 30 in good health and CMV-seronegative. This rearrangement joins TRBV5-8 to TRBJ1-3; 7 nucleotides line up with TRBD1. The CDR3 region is CASVGQRILSGNTIYF. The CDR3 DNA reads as TGTGCCAGCGTGGGACAGAGAATTCTCTCTGGAAACACCATATATTTT.